This passage covers 28 T cell receptor beta chains from one sample sequenced in a study of blood T cell repertoires in COVID-19. Generated by immunoSEQ multiplex PCR, the TCRdb table keeps only in-frame clones and is missing some. The data show about 350,000 clones, with more than 85% seen just once and roughly 3% held by the top ten. Sequenced sample: PBMCs or T cells enriched from blood (not recorded which). These receptors originate from a woman aged 30 to 39 who had recovered from COVID-19.

The chain employs TRBV6-5 and TRBJ2-7; 7 nucleotides align to TRBD2. Germline V lookup: CDR1 MNHEY, CDR2 SVGAGI. This CDR3 is built from 13 residues. The V segment lost 5 bases and the J segment 2 bases; nucleotides outside the gene matches: 3. For the CDR3, the DNA is TGTGCCAGCAGTAGCGGGGAACCCTACGAGCAGTACTTC. The encoded protein is CASSSGEPYEQYF.

The genes are TRBV14 and TRBJ1-1, with D possibly TRBD1 on 6 matching bases. The CDR3 covers 14 residues. CDR1 and CDR2 (germline): SGHDN, FVKESK. The V end lost 5 bases, the J end lost 5 bases, and 15 bases lay between the germline ends. CDR3 sequence: CASSSGQRSTEAFF. For the CDR3, the DNA is TGTGCCAGCAGCTCTGGACAGCGGTCGACTGAAGCTTTCTTT.

The V and J genes are TRBV28 and TRBJ2-2; the D gene is possibly TRBD1 (6 bases). Germline loops: CDR1 MDHEN, CDR2 SYDVKM. Trimming left V 5 bases short and J 1 base short, with 14 bases between. The CDR3 spans 16 residues. The CDR3 DNA is TGTGCCAGCAGTCAGCTGTCAGGGGAGAACACCGGGGAGCTGTTTTTT. It yields the protein CASSQLSGENTGELFF. The entire variable domain, with the rest obtained from reference TRBV28 and TRBJ2-2, is as follows: DVKVTQSSRYLVKRTGEKVFLECVQDMDHENMFWYRQDPGLGLRLIYFSYDVKMKEKGDIPEGYSVSREKKERFSLILESASTNQTSMYLCASSQLSGENTGELFFGEGSRLTVL.

The J gene is TRBJ1-1, the V gene TRBV5-8; a weak D match, TRBD1 (5 bases). The CDR3 extends over 14 amino acids. Germline assignment: CDR1 SGHTS and CDR2 YDEGEE. V lost 0 bases and J 0 bases, leaving 6 bases between the germline ends. CDR3 nucleotides: TGTGCCAGCAGCTTGGGGGGCATGAACACTGAAGCTTTCTTT. Protein sequence: CASSLGGMNTEAFF.

The chain couples TRBV28 to TRBJ1-5; 8 bases line up with TRBD1. V was clipped by 2 bases and J by 0 bases; unmatched bases: 3. There are 16 residues in the CDR3. The germline CDR1 and CDR2 sequences are MDHEN and SYDVKM. This chain's CDR3 is CASSLRTGLSNQPQHF. CDR3 sequence (DNA): TGTGCCAGCAGTTTACGGACAGGGCTTAGCAATCAGCCCCAGCATTTT.

This chain's CDR3 is CASSLLSTSGNEQFF. The CDR3, as DNA: TGTGCCAGCAGCTTATTGTCAACTAGCGGCAATGAGCAGTTCTTC. This rearrangement joins TRBV11-1 to TRBJ2-1; the match to TRBD2 covers 8 bases. The CDR3 is 15 residues long. Trimming at V came to 2 bases and at J to 6 bases, leaving 6 bases not matched to a gene. Germline V CDR1 and CDR2: SGHAT, FQDESV (reference sequence).

The chain couples TRBV18 to TRBJ1-3; D call uncertain. CDR3 size: 17 residues. The V gene lost 6 bases and the J gene lost 3 bases, with 21 bases spanning the gap. Germline V gives CDR1 KGHSH, CDR2 LQKENI. DNA for the CDR3: TGTGCCAGCTCCCCCGTCTACTTGCAAGCAAGTGGAAACACCATATATTTT. Amino acid sequence: CASSPVYLQASGNTIYF.

This clone has just one count. This chain connects TRBV29-1 to TRBJ1-5; D gene ambiguous. V was shortened by 4 bases and J by 7 bases, with 11 bases between the two germline ends. Germline V gene lookup returns CDR1 SQVTM and CDR2 ANQGSEA. The CDR3 length is 12 residues. The CDR3 sequence: CSVGGGKQPQHF. CDR3 in DNA: TGCAGCGTTGGAGGAGGGAAGCAGCCCCAGCATTTT.

The V call is TRBV6-5, the J call TRBJ2-7, with D possibly TRBD1 on 5 matching bases. Germline-derived CDR1 and CDR2 are MNHEY and SVGAGI. The CDR3 contains 13 residues. The V gene lost 8 bases and the J gene lost 3 bases, with 14 bases spanning the gap. The CDR3 sequence: CASGKGLFYEQYF. The CDR3 DNA sequence: TGTGCCAGCGGTAAGGGGTTGTTCTACGAGCAGTACTTC.

The sample holds one count of this clone. The J gene is TRBJ1-4, the V gene TRBV19; 9 bases align to TRBD1. The CDR3 is 16 residues long. CDR1 LNHDA and CDR2 SQIVND come from the germline V gene (reference sequence). V dropped 8 bases and J dropped 4; count of bases not matched to a gene: 11. The CDR3 region is CASSPGQGFINEKLFF. CDR3 coding DNA: TGTGCCAGTTCTCCGGGACAGGGATTCATTAATGAAAAACTGTTTTTT.

Points on this clone: The sample carries other DNA sequences with the same CDR3. The CDR3 loop is CASSSRTGSNQPQHF. DNA for the CDR3: TGTGCCAGCAGTTCCCGGACAGGGAGCAATCAGCCCCAGCATTTT. J is TRBJ1-5 and V is TRBV27, with 8 nucleotides matching TRBD1. The CDR3 totals 15 residues. The V gene's germline CDR1 is MNHEY and CDR2 SMNVEV (reference sequence). Germline trimming cut 4 bases from V and 1 base from J; bases unmatched to any gene: 3.

The V call is TRBV6-5, the J call TRBJ2-3, with a possible D match to TRBD1 (5 bases). Germline CDR1 is MNHEY and CDR2 is SVGAGI. Trimming took 2 bases from V and 5 from J, leaving 11 bases between them. The CDR3 spans 14 residues. The CDR3 spells CASSYGQGGDTQYF. The CDR3 DNA reads as TGTGCCAGCAGTTACGGGCAGGGTGGAGATACGCAGTATTTT.

V gene TRBV12-1 combines with J gene TRBJ2-7; TRBD1 reflects the table's D call only, with no check against the DNA. TRBV12-1 is a pseudogene segment. The CDR3 is made up of 16 amino acids. DNA for the CDR3: TGTGCCAGCAGCTTGACAGGGGGCGAGAACTCCTACGAGCAGTACTTC. This gives the protein CASSLTGGENSYEQYF.

The chain carries TRBV7-2 and TRBJ2-1; 10 bases map to TRBD2. The ends lost 3 bases at V and 9 bases at J; junction bases unmatched: 8. From germline, CDR1 is SGHTA and CDR2 FQGNSA. This CDR3 contains 15 residues. In DNA form, the CDR3 reads TGTGCCAGCAGCTTCCTAGCGGGAGAATCGGGTGAGCAGTTCTTC. This sequence encodes CASSFLAGESGEQFF.

The J gene is TRBJ2-5, the V gene TRBV7-6, with 9 bases lining up with TRBD1. This CDR3 spans 16 amino acids. Unmatched junction bases numbered 10, after V lost 4 bases and J lost 4 bases. Germline values: CDR1 SGHVS, CDR2 FNYEAQ. The CDR3 here is CASSWRQDRGRETQYF. The CDR3 nucleotides are TGTGCCAGCAGCTGGAGACAGGACAGGGGTCGAGAGACCCAGTACTTC.

V and J are TRBV14 and TRBJ2-3; 8 nucleotides agree with TRBD2. Germline CDR1 and CDR2: SGHDN and FVKESK. With V trimmed by 4 bases and J by 4 bases, 13 bases remained unmatched. The CDR3 sequence is 17 residues long. The CDR3 loop is CASSPLGRGALSDTQYF. The CDR3 nucleotides read TGTGCCAGCAGCCCTTTAGGGCGGGGGGCCCTTTCAGATACGCAGTATTTT.

This chain uses TRBV7-8 with TRBJ1-2, with 10 bases aligning to TRBD1. Unmatched junction bases numbered 7, after V lost 5 bases and J lost 4 bases. Germline CDR1 is SGHVS and CDR2 is FQNEAQ. The CDR3 has 15 amino acids. The CDR3 DNA sequence: TGTGCCAGCAGCCGCGACAGGGGGCGTAGCTATGGCTACACCTTC. Amino acid sequence: CASSRDRGRSYGYTF.

The chain carries TRBV7-9 and TRBJ2-5, with 14 positions matching TRBD2. CDR3 length: 19 amino acids. J gave up 7 bases and V 1 base, and 14 bases lay outside the gene matches. The germline V gene has CDR1 SEHNR and CDR2 FQNEAQ (reference sequence). The CDR3 coding sequence is TGTGCCAGCAGCTTAGTGACTAGCGGGAGGGCGCCCCTTATGAGGACCCAGTACTTC. Its translation is CASSLVTSGRAPLMRTQYF.

The chain is built from TRBV2 and TRBJ2-5; 8 bases are a match to TRBD1. This CDR3 has 13 residues. V shed 4 bases and J 5 bases; nucleotides not matched to a gene: 3. Germline values: CDR1 SNHLY, CDR2 FYNNEI. CDR3 protein: CASSGTGMETQYF. The CDR3 DNA reads as TGTGCCAGCAGTGGGACAGGGATGGAGACCCAGTACTTC.

This sequence joins TRBV19 and TRBJ1-5; D gene uncertain. The length of the CDR3 is 15 residues. The V end lost 0 bases, the J end lost 0 bases, and 6 bases lay between the germline ends. CDR1 and CDR2 (germline): LNHDA, SQIVND (reference sequence). CDR3 sequence reads: CASSIDGLSNQPQHF. In nucleotides, the CDR3 is TGTGCCAGTAGTATAGACGGTCTTAGCAATCAGCCCCAGCATTTT.

This rearrangement joins TRBV5-6 to TRBJ2-1, with TRBD2 as a possible D gene (5 bases). This CDR3 comprises 12 residues. Germline V lookup: CDR1 SGHDT, CDR2 YYEEEE. V lost 0 bases and J lost 10, with 8 bases in between. The CDR3 nucleotides read TGTGCCAGCAGCTTGGGTGAGGGCGAGCAGTTCTTC. Encoded protein: CASSLGEGEQFF.

The chain carries TRBV2 and TRBJ2-1; the D gene is possibly TRBD2 (5 bases). There are 13 residues in the CDR3. The V and J ends lost 6 bases and 6 bases respectively, with 12 bases between them. Germline V lookup: CDR1 SNHLY, CDR2 FYNNEI. The CDR3 reads CASREGPRNEQFF. The CDR3 nucleotides read TGTGCCAGCAGAGAGGGCCCCCGCAATGAGCAGTTCTTC.

V is TRBV5-1 and J is TRBJ2-7; 10 bases fit TRBD1. Per the germline V gene, CDR1 is SGHRS and CDR2 is YFSETQ. The length of the CDR3 is 14 residues. Trimming cost V 3 bases and J 5 bases; bases outside gene matches: 5. CDR3 sequence reads: CASSSDRGSHEQYF. CDR3 sequence (DNA): TGCGCCAGCAGCTCGGACAGGGGGAGTCACGAGCAGTACTTC.

On this clone: Germline and junction disagree at one end, which may indicate a read error. The chain uses TRBV2 and TRBJ1-2; D call uncertain. Per the germline V gene, CDR1 is SNHLY and CDR2 is FYNNEI. The CDR3 sequence is 13 residues long. CDR3 in DNA: TGTGCCAGCACTGAATCTGTCTACTATGGCTACACCTTC. It specifies CASTESVYYGYTF.

This chain links TRBV2 with TRBJ1-1; 9 bases align to TRBD1. This CDR3 spans 11 amino acids. The J segment lost 12 bases and the V segment lost 6 bases, leaving 5 bases of the junction unmatched. The germline gives CDR1 SNHLY, CDR2 FYNNEI. The CDR3 sequence: CASSLTGGTFF. The CDR3 bases are TGTGCCAGCAGCTTGACAGGGGGGACTTTCTTT. The whole variable domain, filled in from reference TRBV2 and TRBJ1-1, reads EPEVTQTPSHQVTQMGQEVILRCVPISNHLYFYWYRQILGQKVEFLVSFYNNEISEKSEIFDDQFSVERPDGSNFTLKIRSTKLEDSAMYFCASSLTGGTFFGQGTRLTVV.

The chain joins TRBV7-9 to TRBJ2-7; TRBD1 matches at 9 bases. The CDR3 is 14 amino acids. CDR1 and CDR2 (germline): SEHNR, FQNEAQ (reference sequence). J was trimmed by 4 bases and V by 2 bases; bases with no gene match: 3. The CDR3 bases are TGTGCCAGCAGCTTATGGGGACAGGGATACGAGCAGTACTTC. Translation gives CASSLWGQGYEQYF.

The chain couples TRBV19 to TRBJ1-4; TRBD1 is a possible D gene (5 bases). The germline gives CDR1 LNHDA, CDR2 SQIVND (reference sequence). The germline V and J ends were trimmed by 4 bases and 4 bases, with 10 bases remaining between them. This CDR3 is built from 14 residues. The CDR3 coding sequence is TGTGCCAGTAGTACCAGGACACGTAATGAAAAACTGTTTTTT. This sequence encodes CASSTRTRNEKLFF.

The chain has TRBV5-1 and TRBJ2-3; TRBD2 aligns across 7 bases. V lost 0 bases and J lost 1; bases outside the gene matches: 2. The germline V gene encodes CDR1 SGHRS and CDR2 YFSETQ. CDR3 length: 15 residues. The DNA for the CDR3 is TGCGCCAGCAGCTTGGCCCTAGCGGGCACAGATACGCAGTATTTT. Its protein product is CASSLALAGTDTQYF. The complete variable domain, with remaining parts taken from reference TRBV5-1 and TRBJ2-3, reads KAGVTQTPRYLIKTRGQQVTLSCSPISGHRSVSWYQQTPGQGLQFLFEYFSETQRNKGNFPGRFSGRQFSNSRSEMNVSTLELGDSALYLCASSLALAGTDTQYFGPGTRLTVL.